These 29 T cell receptor beta chains were sequenced from one sample in a study of spatial heterogeneity in lung cancer. Study-wide results and caveats: Mutation tallies in tumors tracked expanded intratumoral alpha and beta TCR counts.

Via MiXCR, TCRdb re-called the 5' RACE reads, giving one row per CDR3 protein. The sample gives 8,000 to 10,000 distinct CDR3 sequences, around 9.3% of which show up once; 10% to 15% is in the top ten. Time point meaning: sample taken at primary tumor resection. These receptors lack a known antigen. The sample in question was lung tumor tissue, obtained at surgery. These receptors originate from a female donor with early-stage non-small cell lung cancer.

Relative to its sample, this clonotype is medium-sized. This chain links TRBV7-9 with TRBJ1-1; D uncertain. CDR1 and CDR2 from the germline V gene are SEHNR and FQNEAQ (reference sequence). V was pared by 4 bases and J by 4 bases, with 4 bases between. The CDR3 loop spans 11 amino acids. The CDR3 region is CASSSSTEAFF. The CDR3 DNA reads as TGTGCCAGCAGCTCGAGCACTGAAGCTTTCTTT. The full variable domain, rest sourced from reference TRBV7-9 and TRBJ1-1, is DTGVSQNPRHKITKRGQNVTFRCDPISEHNRLYWYRQTLGQGPEFLTYFQNEAQLEKSRLLSDRFSAERPKGSFSTLEIQRTEQGDSAMYLCASSSSTEAFFGQGTRLTVV.

This clonotype was picked up a small number of times. CDR3 sequence: CASSYSGSPNFYEQYF. The CDR3 DNA reads as TGTGCCAGCAGTTACTCTGGGTCCCCCAACTTCTACGAGCAGTACTTC. The chain joins TRBV6-5 to TRBJ2-7; the D is unclear. Germline loops: CDR1 MNHEY, CDR2 SVGAGI. Trimming shortened V by 0 bases and J by 3 bases, and 15 bases separated the two germline ends. This CDR3 spans 16 amino acids.

Ten or more counts support this clonotype. V and J are TRBV2 and TRBJ2-7; no reliable D call. The CDR3 covers 11 residues. Trimming removed 7 bases at V and 1 base at J, with 5 bases between. Germline V gene sequence: CDR1 SNHLY, CDR2 FYNNEI. The CDR3 DNA reads as TGTGCCAGCACCCCTTCCTACGAGCAGTACTTC. It yields the protein CASTPSYEQYF. Using reference TRBV2 and TRBJ2-7 for the parts outside the CDR3, the full variable domain is EPEVTQTPSHQVTQMGQEVILRCVPISNHLYFYWYRQILGQKVEFLVSFYNNEISEKSEIFDDQFSVERPDGSNFTLKIRSTKLEDSAMYFCASTPSYEQYFGPGTRLTVT.

The rearrangement uses TRBV19 and TRBJ2-7; 8 bases line up with TRBD1. The CDR3 contains 14 residues. CDR1 and CDR2 from the germline V gene are LNHDA and SQIVND (reference sequence). The V segment lost 4 bases and the J segment 2 bases; nucleotides outside the gene matches: 4. CDR3 sequence: CASSTRTGPYEQYF. For the CDR3, the DNA is TGTGCCAGTAGTACGCGGACAGGGCCCTACGAGCAGTACTTC.

The chain links TRBV10-3 to TRBJ2-3; a weak D match, TRBD1 (5 bases). The germline V gene encodes CDR1 ENHRY and CDR2 SYGVKD. Trimming pared 7 bases from V and 4 bases from J, leaving 6 bases between. The CDR3 contains 11 residues. Here the CDR3 reads CAIKGSDTQYF. The CDR3 bases are TGTGCCATCAAGGGGTCAGATACGCAGTATTTT.

As to this clonotype: A clone one base away is much larger, so this may be a read error. The J gene is TRBJ1-6, the V gene TRBV18; no firm D call. The CDR3 has 12 residues. The V and J ends lost 8 bases and 13 bases respectively, with 15 bases between them. Per germline, CDR1 KGHSH and CDR2 LQKENI. CDR3 sequence (DNA): TGTGCCAGCACCCCCAGTCCCCGGCCCCTCCACTTT. It is translated as CASTPSPRPLHF.

This clonotype was counted ten times or more. The chain's CDR3 is CAWSGPPFSGQGIYEQYF. The CDR3 coding sequence is TGTGCCTGGAGCGGACCTCCCTTTTCGGGACAGGGGATCTACGAGCAGTACTTC. The chain combines TRBV30 with TRBJ2-7; 10 bases are a match to TRBD1. Unmatched junction bases numbered 17, after V lost 3 bases and J lost 3 bases. This CDR3 spans 18 amino acids. The germline V gene encodes CDR1 GTSNPN and CDR2 SVGIG (reference sequence).

V gene TRBV2 combines with J gene TRBJ2-5; D remains unclear. The CDR3 is 12 residues long. Germline V lookup: CDR1 SNHLY, CDR2 FYNNEI. V was trimmed by 8 bases and J by 4 bases, leaving 11 bases between them. The DNA of the CDR3 is TGTGCCAGCGTTTACATAGGAGAGACCCAGTACTTC. It codes for CASVYIGETQYF.

This clonotype is classed as medium-sized. V and J are TRBV12-3 or TRBV12-4 and TRBJ2-5; D ambiguous. The CDR3 extends over 13 amino acids. The V end lost 6 bases, the J end lost 7 bases, and 15 bases lay between the germline ends. CDR3 sequence (DNA): TGTGCCAGCAGGCCCCCGATGTCAGGGACCCAGTACTTC. Translation: CASRPPMSGTQYF.

This clonotype was recorded at least ten times. The CDR3 reads CASSRAASEQYF. DNA for the CDR3: TGTGCCAGCAGCAGAGCCGCGAGCGAGCAGTACTTC. J is TRBJ2-7 and V is TRBV7-9; D gene uncertain. Germline V gene sequence: CDR1 SEHNR, CDR2 FQNEAQ (reference sequence). CDR3 length: 12 residues. Trimming removed 5 bases at V and 6 bases at J, with 11 bases between. Full variable domain (missing parts from reference TRBV7-9 and TRBJ2-7): DTGVSQNPRHKITKRGQNVTFRCDPISEHNRLYWYRQTLGQGPEFLTYFQNEAQLEKSRLLSDRFSAERPKGSFSTLEIQRTEQGDSAMYLCASSRAASEQYFGPGTRLTVT.

The V call is TRBV5-1, the J call TRBJ2-1; D gene ambiguous. Germline values: CDR1 SGHRS, CDR2 YFSETQ. This CDR3 comprises 15 residues. The V and J ends lost 4 bases and 7 bases respectively, with 18 bases between them. CDR3 protein: CASSPLSGFANEQFF. CDR3 in DNA: TGCGCCAGCAGCCCGTTATCTGGTTTTGCTAATGAGCAGTTCTTC. The complete variable domain, with remaining parts taken from reference TRBV5-1 and TRBJ2-1, reads KAGVTQTPRYLIKTRGQQVTLSCSPISGHRSVSWYQQTPGQGLQFLFEYFSETQRNKGNFPGRFSGRQFSNSRSEMNVSTLELGDSALYLCASSPLSGFANEQFFGPGTRLTVL.

This clonotype came up many times. The chain employs TRBV9 and TRBJ2-7; maybe TRBD1 (6 bases). V lost 3 bases and J lost 1, with 17 bases in between. Germline CDR1 SGDLS, CDR2 YYNGEE. The length of the CDR3 is 16 residues. CDR3 sequence (DNA): TGTGCCAGCAGCGAGGGGGAGACAGTGCCTTCCTACGAGCAGTACTTC. Translating gives CASSEGETVPSYEQYF.

There are a few counts of this clonotype. This rearrangement joins TRBV5-1 to TRBJ2-1; 9 bases fit TRBD1. Trimming took 2 bases from V and 3 from J; bases not matched to a gene: 3. The CDR3 runs to 15 residues. In germline, CDR1 is SGHRS, CDR2 YFSETQ. The CDR3 DNA reads as TGCGCCAGCAGCTTCCGGGACAGGGTCTACAATGAGCAGTTCTTC. It encodes CASSFRDRVYNEQFF.

This clonotype was detected ten times or more. The V call is TRBV20-1, the J call TRBJ2-3, with TRBD2 matching 11 bases. CDR1 and CDR2 (germline): DFQATT, SNEGSKA (reference sequence). This CDR3 region has 15 residues. Losses at the gene ends were 3 bases for V and 5 bases for J; bases not matched to a gene: 7. The CDR3 protein is CSASWTSGSGDTQYF. CDR3 DNA sequence: TGCAGTGCTAGTTGGACTAGCGGGTCAGGAGATACGCAGTATTTT.

There are a few counts of this clonotype. The gene calls are TRBV5-1 and TRBJ2-2; D gene ambiguous. The CDR3 has 15 amino acids. Looked up from germline, CDR1 is SGHRS and CDR2 is YFSETQ. The ends were cut back, 2 bases at V and 1 base at J, with 9 bases in the middle. The CDR3, as DNA: TGCGCCAGCAGCTTAGGCAGCGAGAACACCGGGGAGCTGTTTTTT. This encodes CASSLGSENTGELFF.

This clonotype was observed many times. The chain has TRBV6-2 or TRBV6-3 and TRBJ1-5, with 7 positions matching TRBD1. The V segment lost 5 bases and the J segment 7 bases; nucleotides outside the gene matches: 14. Germline CDR1 reads MNHEY; CDR2 reads SVGEGT. The CDR3 contains 16 residues. Here the CDR3 DNA reads TGTGCCAGCAGTGCCCCCTCCGGGACAGTGAAACAGCCCCAGCATTTT. Translated, it gives CASSAPSGTVKQPQHF.

The CDR3 coding sequence is TGTGCCAGCAGCTTAGATCGGTCTAGCGGGGCGCAAGAGACCCAGTACTTC. Residues: CASSLDRSSGAQETQYF. The rearrangement uses TRBV11-2 and TRBJ2-5; 9 bases map to TRBD2. With V trimmed by 0 bases and J by 2 bases, 7 bases remained unmatched. CDR3 length: 17 amino acids. Germline values: CDR1 SGHAT, CDR2 FQNNGV.

This clonotype occurred many times. V and J are TRBV5-5 and TRBJ2-2; maybe TRBD1 (5 bases). Germline CDR1 and CDR2: SGHKS and YYEKEE (reference sequence). CDR3 length equals 17 residues. V dropped 0 bases and J dropped 1 base, with 13 bases sitting between them. This CDR3 reads CASSLGQGIWNTGELFF. Here the CDR3 DNA reads TGTGCCAGCAGCTTGGGGCAGGGTATTTGGAACACCGGGGAGCTGTTTTTT.

This clonotype was detected a few times. This sequence joins TRBV24-1 and TRBJ2-7, with 7 bases that match TRBD1. V dropped 7 bases and J dropped 0; count of bases not matched to a gene: 8. Germline V gene lookup returns CDR1 KGHDR and CDR2 SFDVKD. CDR3 length equals 15 residues. CDR3 nucleotides: TGTGCCACCAGCAGCCGACAGGGCAACTCCTACGAGCAGTACTTC. It is translated as CATSSRQGNSYEQYF.

This clonotype was detected ten times or more. The gene calls are TRBV2 and TRBJ2-7, with D hard to call. Trimming took 6 bases from V and 0 from J, leaving 6 bases between them. Germline V gene lookup returns CDR1 SNHLY and CDR2 FYNNEI. The CDR3 totals 12 residues. In DNA, the CDR3 is TGTGCCAGCAGACTAACCTCCTACGAGCAGTACTTC. Protein product: CASRLTSYEQYF.

This clonotype appeared many times. The V and J genes are TRBV7-9 and TRBJ2-7, with 8 positions matching TRBD1. Germline trimming cut 5 bases from V and 5 bases from J; bases unmatched to any gene: 8. The length of the CDR3 is 14 residues. CDR1 and CDR2 from the germline V gene are SEHNR and FQNEAQ (reference sequence). The chain's CDR3 is CASSHSRGLNEQYF. CDR3 in DNA: TGTGCCAGCAGCCACTCCAGGGGGCTGAACGAGCAGTACTTC.

This clonotype was seen at least ten times. The rearrangement joins TRBV4-2 to TRBJ1-1; 7 positions match TRBD1. Germline V lookup: CDR1 LGHNA, CDR2 YNFKEQ. This CDR3 spans 15 amino acids. V lost 3 bases and J lost 1; bases outside the gene matches: 5. The CDR3, as DNA: TGTGCCAGCAGCCACAAGACAGGGTCGAACACTGAAGCTTTCTTT. This sequence encodes CASSHKTGSNTEAFF.

The chain recombines TRBV19 with TRBJ2-2; the match to TRBD1 covers 8 bases. V lost 8 bases to trimming and J lost 5 bases; unmatched junction nucleotides: 10. Germline loops: CDR1 LNHDA, CDR2 SQIVND (reference sequence). The CDR3 is made up of 15 amino acids. In DNA form, the CDR3 reads TGTGCCAGTCGACCAGGGGGCTCGGGGACCGGGGAGCTGTTTTTT. Its protein is CASRPGGSGTGELFF.

This clonotype was counted ten times or more. This chain connects TRBV29-1 to TRBJ2-7; no reliable D call. Germline loops: CDR1 SQVTM, CDR2 ANQGSEA. V dropped 7 bases and J dropped 0 bases, with 13 bases sitting between them. The CDR3 length is 13 residues. The CDR3 nucleotides are TGCAGCGCCCACGGGCCCAACTCCTACGAGCAGTACTTC. Translating gives CSAHGPNSYEQYF.

Sample share makes this clonotype medium-sized (0.01 to 0.1%). V and J are TRBV5-1 and TRBJ2-7; 7 nucleotides match TRBD1. The CDR3 is 12 residues long. V trimming: 2 bases; J trimming: 8 bases; junction bases outside the gene matches: 4. Germline assignment: CDR1 SGHRS and CDR2 YFSETQ. CDR3 sequence reads: CASSFEGGKQYF. CDR3 DNA sequence: TGCGCCAGCAGCTTCGAAGGGGGCAAGCAGTACTTC.

This clonotype was observed at least ten times. The chain couples TRBV7-2 to TRBJ2-2; 7 nucleotides match TRBD2. Germline V lookup: CDR1 SGHTA, CDR2 FQGNSA. The CDR3 contains 16 residues. V shed 5 bases, J shed 4 bases, and the junction held 10 bases outside the gene matches. The CDR3 sequence: CASSPAPRGITGELFF. The CDR3, as DNA: TGTGCCAGCAGCCCCGCCCCGCGGGGGATCACCGGGGAGCTGTTTTTT.

This clonotype is deemed medium-sized. This rearrangement joins TRBV9 to TRBJ2-6; no clear D. CDR3 length: 16 amino acids. Trimming left V 0 bases short and J 0 bases short, with 7 bases between. In germline, CDR1 is SGDLS, CDR2 YYNGEE. CDR3 coding DNA: TGTGCCAGCAGCGTAGGTATCGACTCTGGGGCCAACGTCCTGACTTTC. This encodes CASSVGIDSGANVLTF.

This chain joins TRBV5-5 and TRBJ1-5, with D uncertain. Germline CDR1 is SGHKS and CDR2 is YYEKEE (reference sequence). CDR3 size: 16 residues. The ends were cut back, 0 bases at V and 5 bases at J, with 15 bases in the middle. CDR3 protein: CASSLGPMTGDQPQHF. CDR3 in DNA: TGTGCCAGCAGCTTGGGGCCCATGACCGGGGATCAGCCCCAGCATTTT. Together with reference TRBV5-5 and TRBJ1-5, the CDR3 gives the full variable domain: DAGVTQSPTHLIKTRGQQVTLRCSPISGHKSVSWYQQVLGQGPQFIFQYYEKEERGRGNFPDRFSARQFPNYSSELNVNALLLGDSALYLCASSLGPMTGDQPQHFGDGTRLSIL.

The chain links TRBV28 to TRBJ2-7; D not resolved. The V end lost 6 bases, the J end lost 9 bases, and 18 bases lay between the germline ends. The CDR3 loop spans 13 amino acids. The germline CDR1 and CDR2 sequences are MDHEN and SYDVKM. DNA for the CDR3: TGTGCCAGCAGCCCCCGGGCCCTTCCTGGGCAGTACTTC. Protein sequence: CASSPRALPGQYF.